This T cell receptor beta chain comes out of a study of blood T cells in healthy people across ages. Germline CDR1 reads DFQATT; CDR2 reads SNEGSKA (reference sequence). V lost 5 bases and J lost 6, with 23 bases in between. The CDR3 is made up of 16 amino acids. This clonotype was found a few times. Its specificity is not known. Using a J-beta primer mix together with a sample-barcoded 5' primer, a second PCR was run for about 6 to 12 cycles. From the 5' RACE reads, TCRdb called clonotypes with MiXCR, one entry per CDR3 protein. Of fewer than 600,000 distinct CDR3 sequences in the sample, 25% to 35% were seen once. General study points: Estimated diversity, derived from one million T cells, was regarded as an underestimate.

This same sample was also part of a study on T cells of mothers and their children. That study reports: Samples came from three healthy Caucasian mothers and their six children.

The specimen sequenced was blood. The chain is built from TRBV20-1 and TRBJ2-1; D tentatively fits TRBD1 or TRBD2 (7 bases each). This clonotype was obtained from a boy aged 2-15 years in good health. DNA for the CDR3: TGCAGTGCTGCCAGGGGGGGGTCCCTGTTGGGCAATGAGCAGTTCTTC. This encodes CSAARGGSLLGNEQFF.